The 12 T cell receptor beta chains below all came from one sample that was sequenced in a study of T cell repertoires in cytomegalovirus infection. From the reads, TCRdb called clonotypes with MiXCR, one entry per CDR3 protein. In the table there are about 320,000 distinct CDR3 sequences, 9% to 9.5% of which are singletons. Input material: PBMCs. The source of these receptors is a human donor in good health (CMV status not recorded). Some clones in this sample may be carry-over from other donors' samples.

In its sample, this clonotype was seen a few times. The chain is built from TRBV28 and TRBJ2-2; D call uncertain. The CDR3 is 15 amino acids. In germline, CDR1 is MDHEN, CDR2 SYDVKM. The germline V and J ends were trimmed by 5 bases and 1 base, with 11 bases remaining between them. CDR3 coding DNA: TGTGCCAGCAGTCCCCAAAAGGGGAACACCGGGGAGCTGTTTTTT. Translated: CASSPQKGNTGELFF.

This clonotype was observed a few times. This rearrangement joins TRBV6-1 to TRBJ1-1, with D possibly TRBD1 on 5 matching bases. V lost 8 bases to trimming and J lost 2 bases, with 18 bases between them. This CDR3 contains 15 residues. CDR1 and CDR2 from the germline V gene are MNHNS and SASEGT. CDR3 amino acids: CASRPRGTLNTEAFF. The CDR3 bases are TGTGCCAGCCGTCCCCGGGGGACTCTTAACACTGAAGCTTTCTTT.

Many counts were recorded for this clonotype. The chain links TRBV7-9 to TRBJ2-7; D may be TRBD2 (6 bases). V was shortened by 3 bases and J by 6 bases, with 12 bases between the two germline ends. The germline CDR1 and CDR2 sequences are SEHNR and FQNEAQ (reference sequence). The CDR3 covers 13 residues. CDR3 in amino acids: CASSLGGSGEQYF. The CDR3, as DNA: TGTGCCAGCAGCTTGGGGGGTTCTGGCGAGCAGTACTTC.

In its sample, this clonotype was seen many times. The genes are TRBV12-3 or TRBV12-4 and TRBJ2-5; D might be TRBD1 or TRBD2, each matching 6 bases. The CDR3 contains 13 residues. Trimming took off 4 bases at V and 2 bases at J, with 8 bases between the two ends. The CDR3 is CASSWGAQETQYF. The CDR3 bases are TGTGCCAGCAGTTGGGGGGCGCAAGAGACCCAGTACTTC.

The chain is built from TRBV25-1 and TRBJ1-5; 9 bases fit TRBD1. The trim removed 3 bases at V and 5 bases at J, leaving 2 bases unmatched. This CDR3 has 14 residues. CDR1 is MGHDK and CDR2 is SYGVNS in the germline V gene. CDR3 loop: CASSDWTGDQPQHF. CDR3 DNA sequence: TGTGCCAGCAGTGATTGGACAGGGGATCAGCCCCAGCATTTT.

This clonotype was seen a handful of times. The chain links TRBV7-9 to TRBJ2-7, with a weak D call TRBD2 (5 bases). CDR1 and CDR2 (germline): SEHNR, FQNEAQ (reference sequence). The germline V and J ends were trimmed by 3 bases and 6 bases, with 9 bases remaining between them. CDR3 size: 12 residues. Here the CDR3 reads CASSLDWGEQYF. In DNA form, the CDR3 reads TGTGCCAGCAGCTTGGACTGGGGCGAGCAGTACTTC.

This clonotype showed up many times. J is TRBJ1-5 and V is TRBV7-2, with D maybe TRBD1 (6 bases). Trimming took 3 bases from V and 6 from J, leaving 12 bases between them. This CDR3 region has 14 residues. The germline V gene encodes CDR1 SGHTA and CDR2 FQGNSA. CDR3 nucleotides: TGTGCCAGCAGCTTTAACAGGGTGGGTCAGCCCCAGCATTTT. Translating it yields CASSFNRVGQPQHF. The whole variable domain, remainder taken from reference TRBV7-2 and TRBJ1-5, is GAGVSQSPSNKVTEKGKDVELRCDPISGHTALYWYRQSLGQGLEFLIYFQGNSAPDKSGLPSDRFSAERTGGSVSTLTIQRTQQEDSAVYLCASSFNRVGQPQHFGDGTRLSIL.

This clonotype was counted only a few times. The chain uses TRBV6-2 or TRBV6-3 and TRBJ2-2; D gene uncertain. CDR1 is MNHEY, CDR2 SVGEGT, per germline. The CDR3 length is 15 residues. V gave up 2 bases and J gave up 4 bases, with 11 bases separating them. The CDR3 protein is CASSYPALGTGELFF. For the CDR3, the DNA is TGTGCCAGCAGTTACCCAGCGCTCGGCACCGGGGAGCTGTTTTTT.

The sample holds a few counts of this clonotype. DNA for the CDR3: TGTGCCAGTAGTATGGCATCCCCCACAGATACGCAGTATTTT. It translates to CASSMASPTDTQYF. V and J are TRBV19 and TRBJ2-3; D remains ambiguous. The ends were cut back, 3 bases at V and 2 bases at J, with 9 bases in the middle. This CDR3 is 14 amino acids long. Germline V gene sequence: CDR1 LNHDA, CDR2 SQIVND (reference sequence).

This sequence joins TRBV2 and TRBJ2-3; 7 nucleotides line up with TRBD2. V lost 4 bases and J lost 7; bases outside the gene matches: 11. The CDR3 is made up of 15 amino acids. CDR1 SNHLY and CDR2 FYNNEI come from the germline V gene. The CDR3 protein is CASSALAEPANTQYF. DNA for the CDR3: TGTGCCAGCAGTGCTCTAGCGGAGCCCGCAAATACGCAGTATTTT.

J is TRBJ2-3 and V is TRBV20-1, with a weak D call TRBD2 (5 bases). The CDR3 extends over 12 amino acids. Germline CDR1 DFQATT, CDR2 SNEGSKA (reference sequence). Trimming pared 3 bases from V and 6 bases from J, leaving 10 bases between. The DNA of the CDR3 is TGCAGTGCTAGTGGGAGTCCCGATACGCAGTATTTT. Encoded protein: CSASGSPDTQYF.

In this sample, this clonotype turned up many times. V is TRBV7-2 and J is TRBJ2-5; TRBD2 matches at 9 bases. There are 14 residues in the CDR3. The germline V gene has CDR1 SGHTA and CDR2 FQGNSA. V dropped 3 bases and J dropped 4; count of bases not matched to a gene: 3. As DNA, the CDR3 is TGTGCCAGCAGCTTCGGCGGGGGGGGAGAGACCCAGTACTTC. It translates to CASSFGGGGETQYF.